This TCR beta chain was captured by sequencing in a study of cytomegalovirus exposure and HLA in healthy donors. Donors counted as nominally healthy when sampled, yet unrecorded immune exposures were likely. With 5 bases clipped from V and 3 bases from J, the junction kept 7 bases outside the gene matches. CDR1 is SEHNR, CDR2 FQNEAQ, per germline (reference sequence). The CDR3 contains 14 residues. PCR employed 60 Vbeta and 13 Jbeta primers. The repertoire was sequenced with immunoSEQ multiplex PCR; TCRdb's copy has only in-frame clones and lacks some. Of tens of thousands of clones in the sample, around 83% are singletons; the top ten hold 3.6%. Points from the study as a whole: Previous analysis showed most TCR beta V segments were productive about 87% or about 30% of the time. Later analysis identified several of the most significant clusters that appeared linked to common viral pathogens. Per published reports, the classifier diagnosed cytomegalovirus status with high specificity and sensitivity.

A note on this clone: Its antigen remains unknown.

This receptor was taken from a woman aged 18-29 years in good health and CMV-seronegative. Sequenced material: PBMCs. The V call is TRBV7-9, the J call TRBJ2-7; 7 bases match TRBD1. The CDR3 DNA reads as TGTGCCAGCAGCCCCGACAGGGACCACTACGAGCAGTACTTC. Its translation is CASSPDRDHYEQYF.